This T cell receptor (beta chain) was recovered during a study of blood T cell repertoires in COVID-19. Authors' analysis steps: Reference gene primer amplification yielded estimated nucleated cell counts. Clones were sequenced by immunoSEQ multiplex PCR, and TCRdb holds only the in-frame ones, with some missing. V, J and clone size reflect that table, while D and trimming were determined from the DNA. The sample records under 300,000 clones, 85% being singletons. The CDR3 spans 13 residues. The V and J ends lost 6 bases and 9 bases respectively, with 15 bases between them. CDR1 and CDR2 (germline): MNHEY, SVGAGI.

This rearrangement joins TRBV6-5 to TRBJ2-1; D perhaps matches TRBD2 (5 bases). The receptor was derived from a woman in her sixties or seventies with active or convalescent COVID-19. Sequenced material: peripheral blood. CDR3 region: CASRSPGRGEQFF. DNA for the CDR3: TGTGCCAGCAGATCGCCCGGCCGGGGTGAGCAGTTCTTC.